What follows are 24 T cell receptor beta chains derived from one specimen sequenced in a study of blood T cell repertoires in COVID-19. Sequencing used immunoSEQ multiplex PCR; TCRdb keeps in-frame clones, though not all of them. The sample holds roughly 100,000 clones, about 88% seen once. The sequenced material came from peripheral blood. These receptors were taken from a human donor in a cohort sampled during active COVID-19.

V usage is TRBV5-1 and J usage is TRBJ1-1, with 7 bases identical to TRBD1. V lost 0 bases, J lost 1 base, and 3 bases stayed unmatched. The CDR3 totals 15 residues. Germline CDR1 and CDR2: SGHRS and YFSETQ. This CDR3 reads CASSLVDRANTEAFF. The CDR3 DNA sequence: TGCGCCAGCAGCTTGGTCGACAGGGCGAACACTGAAGCTTTCTTT.

The chain links TRBV10-3 to TRBJ1-6, with D unclear. The CDR3 covers 15 residues. Trimming took off 9 bases at V and 5 bases at J, with 17 bases between the two ends. Germline CDR1 reads ENHRY; CDR2 reads SYGVKD. The DNA of the CDR3 is TGTGCCATTAATCAAGACTTGGCGGATAATTCACCCCTCCACTTT. It yields the protein CAINQDLADNSPLHF.

The V and J genes are TRBV11-1 and TRBJ2-7, with 7 bases that match TRBD1. The CDR3 has 15 amino acids. In germline, CDR1 is SGHAT, CDR2 FQDESV (reference sequence). V trimming: 3 bases; J trimming: 3 bases; junction bases outside the gene matches: 8. The CDR3: CASSFSRQGVYEQYF. CDR3 DNA sequence: TGTGCCAGCAGCTTTAGTCGGCAGGGGGTCTACGAGCAGTACTTC.

This clone has only a few counts. This same CDR3 is encoded by further DNA sequences in the sample. The chain combines TRBV7-2 with TRBJ2-3; D is possibly TRBD2 (5 bases). This CDR3 comprises 15 residues. Trimming stripped 2 bases from V and 1 base from J, with 10 bases between. Germline V gene sequence: CDR1 SGHTA, CDR2 FQGNSA. In DNA form, the CDR3 reads TGTGCCAGCAGCTTACTAGCAGGCGGCACAGATACGCAGTATTTT. Its translation: CASSLLAGGTDTQYF.

This clone was observed once. V usage is TRBV10-2 and J usage is TRBJ2-1; D is perhaps TRBD2 (6 bases). The V end lost 5 bases, the J end lost 7 bases, and 15 bases lay between the germline ends. CDR3 length: 14 amino acids. Germline lookup yields CDR1 WSHSY and CDR2 SAAADI. Here the CDR3 reads CASSPGSDWNEQFF. The CDR3 DNA reads TGCGCCAGCAGTCCCGGGAGCGATTGGAATGAGCAGTTCTTC.

The genes are TRBV5-1 and TRBJ2-1, with 9 positions matching TRBD2. V lost 0 bases and J lost 0; bases outside the gene matches: 10. This CDR3 spans 19 amino acids. From germline, CDR1 is SGHRS and CDR2 YFSETQ. As DNA, the CDR3 is TGCGCCAGCAGCTTGGAGGCTAGCGGGGCCTCTAGCTCCTACAATGAGCAGTTCTTC. It encodes CASSLEASGASSSYNEQFF.

This clone was seen once. The chain links TRBV4-1 to TRBJ2-1; TRBD2 matches at 8 bases. The trim removed 0 bases at V and 7 bases at J, leaving 5 bases unmatched. This CDR3 spans 15 amino acids. CDR1 and CDR2 from the germline V gene are MGHRA and YSYEKL. In DNA form, the CDR3 reads TGCGCCAGCAGCCAAGATCTCGGGGGGGCGAATGAGCAGTTCTTC. The encoded protein is CASSQDLGGANEQFF.

V and J are TRBV7-9 and TRBJ2-5, with TRBD1 matching over 9 bases. V dropped 7 bases and J dropped 4; count of bases not matched to a gene: 7. This CDR3 has 14 amino acids. The germline V gene encodes CDR1 SEHNR and CDR2 FQNEAQ (reference sequence). This CDR3 is CASTDRGGVETQYF. Written as DNA, the CDR3 is TGTGCCAGCACGGACAGGGGCGGAGTAGAGACCCAGTACTTC. The whole variable domain, remainder taken from reference TRBV7-9 and TRBJ2-5, is DTGVSQNPRHKITKRGQNVTFRCDPISEHNRLYWYRQTLGQGPEFLTYFQNEAQLEKSRLLSDRFSAERPKGSFSTLEIQRTEQGDSAMYLCASTDRGGVETQYFGPGTRLLVL.

CDR3 loop: CASTGQGPSSSYEQYF. The CDR3 DNA reads as TGTGCCAGCACGGGACAGGGGCCGTCGAGCTCCTACGAGCAGTACTTC. This chain joins TRBV2 and TRBJ2-7; 10 nucleotides agree with TRBD1. The CDR3 covers 16 residues. From germline, CDR1 is SNHLY and CDR2 FYNNEI. After removal of 7 bases from V and 0 bases from J, the junction contained 9 bases not matched to a gene. Filled out from reference TRBV2 and TRBJ2-7, the complete variable domain reads EPEVTQTPSHQVTQMGQEVILRCVPISNHLYFYWYRQILGQKVEFLVSFYNNEISEKSEIFDDQFSVERPDGSNFTLKIRSTKLEDSAMYFCASTGQGPSSSYEQYFGPGTRLTVT.

V gene TRBV19 combines with J gene TRBJ1-4; the D is unclear. In germline, CDR1 is LNHDA, CDR2 SQIVND (reference sequence). CDR3 size: 15 residues. V lost 1 base to trimming and J lost 0 bases, with 6 bases between them. The CDR3 DNA follows: TGTGCCAGTAGTATAGGGAGTTCAACTAATGAAAAACTGTTTTTT. Its translation: CASSIGSSTNEKLFF.

The rearrangement uses TRBV11-3 and TRBJ2-5, with 8 bases aligning to TRBD1. Looked up from germline, CDR1 is SGHNT and CDR2 is YENEEA. This CDR3 has 17 amino acids. Trimming took 2 bases from V and 3 from J; bases not matched to a gene: 11. CDR3 protein: CASSLYGPGTGKETQYF. As DNA, the CDR3 is TGTGCCAGCAGCTTATATGGGCCCGGGACAGGCAAAGAGACCCAGTACTTC.

The chain has TRBV29-1 and TRBJ1-4, with D maybe TRBD1 (5 bases). CDR1 is SQVTM, CDR2 ANQGSEA, per germline. The CDR3 covers 14 residues. Between the trimmed V and J ends, which lost 6 bases and 2 bases, there was a span of 13 bases. The CDR3 is CSVLPDSTNEKLFF. The CDR3 DNA follows: TGCAGCGTCCTTCCCGACAGCACTAATGAAAAACTGTTTTTT.

This chain connects TRBV18 to TRBJ2-7; 8 nucleotides agree with TRBD1. The CDR3 length is 14 residues. From germline, CDR1 is KGHSH and CDR2 LQKENI. V shed 5 bases, J shed 3 bases, and the junction held 6 bases outside the gene matches. DNA of the CDR3: TGTGCCAGCTCATCGGGGACAGGAGGCTACGAGCAGTACTTC. It specifies CASSSGTGGYEQYF.

The chain carries TRBV3-1 (or the pseudogene TRBV3-2) and TRBJ2-7, with no clear D. CDR1 is LGHDT and CDR2 is YNNKEL in the germline V gene (reference sequence). The length of the CDR3 is 11 residues. V gave up 3 bases and J gave up 3 bases, with 3 bases separating them. CDR3 bases: TGTGCCAGCAGCCAGAGCTACGAGCAGTACTTC. Protein: CASSQSYEQYF.

The rearrangement uses TRBV19 and TRBJ2-5; no reliable D call. The CDR3 has 13 residues. The V gene's germline CDR1 is LNHDA and CDR2 SQIVND (reference sequence). V was shortened by 7 bases and J by 4 bases, with 13 bases between the two germline ends. The DNA for the CDR3 is TGTGCCAGTAACCCGGGTCCCGGAGAGACCCAGTACTTC. Protein product: CASNPGPGETQYF.

This chain connects TRBV28 to TRBJ2-7; D may be TRBD1 (6 bases). V lost 1 base to trimming and J lost 0 bases, with 10 bases between them. Germline V lookup: CDR1 MDHEN, CDR2 SYDVKM. This CDR3 has 15 residues. This CDR3 reads CASSLSDRSSYEQYF. The DNA for the CDR3 is TGTGCCAGCAGTTTATCGGACAGAAGCTCCTACGAGCAGTACTTC. The whole variable domain, remainder taken from reference TRBV28 and TRBJ2-7, is DVKVTQSSRYLVKRTGEKVFLECVQDMDHENMFWYRQDPGLGLRLIYFSYDVKMKEKGDIPEGYSVSREKKERFSLILESASTNQTSMYLCASSLSDRSSYEQYFGPGTRLTVT.

Of note for this clone: This same CDR3 is encoded by further DNA sequences in the sample. This sequence joins TRBV5-1 and TRBJ2-1, with 10 nucleotides matching TRBD2. CDR3 length equals 15 residues. V trimming: 0 bases; J trimming: 4 bases; junction bases outside the gene matches: 1. Germline V gene sequence: CDR1 SGHRS, CDR2 YFSETQ. The CDR3 DNA follows: TGCGCCAGCAGCTTGGGACTAGCGGGTTACAATGAGCAGTTCTTC. Translating gives CASSLGLAGYNEQFF. The full variable domain, rest sourced from reference TRBV5-1 and TRBJ2-1, is KAGVTQTPRYLIKTRGQQVTLSCSPISGHRSVSWYQQTPGQGLQFLFEYFSETQRNKGNFPGRFSGRQFSNSRSEMNVSTLELGDSALYLCASSLGLAGYNEQFFGPGTRLTVL.

J is TRBJ2-6 and V is TRBV6-6; 7 nucleotides align to TRBD1. Germline V gives CDR1 MNHNY, CDR2 SVGAGI (reference sequence). This CDR3 contains 17 residues. V dropped 6 bases and J dropped 1; count of bases not matched to a gene: 9. This CDR3 is CASSRRDSPSGANVLTF. The CDR3 nucleotides are TGTGCCAGCAGCCGACGGGACAGCCCTTCTGGGGCCAACGTCCTGACTTTC.

Here the CDR3 reads CASSSRQGANTGELFF. In DNA form, the CDR3 reads TGTGCCAGCAGCTCTCGCCAGGGGGCGAACACCGGGGAGCTGTTTTTT. This sequence joins TRBV7-6 and TRBJ2-2; 7 bases are shared with TRBD1. Germline lookup yields CDR1 SGHVS and CDR2 FNYEAQ. V lost 4 bases, J lost 0 bases, and 5 bases stayed unmatched. There are 16 residues in the CDR3. Together with reference TRBV7-6 and TRBJ2-2, the CDR3 gives the full variable domain: GAGVSQSPRYKVTKRGQDVALRCDPISGHVSLYWYRQALGQGPEFLTYFNYEAQQDKSGLPNDRFSAERPEGSISTLTIQRTEQRDSAMYRCASSSRQGANTGELFFGEGSRLTVL.

The chain couples TRBV30 to TRBJ2-7; 7 nucleotides match TRBD1. Germline assignment: CDR1 GTSNPN and CDR2 SVGIG (reference sequence). Germline trimming cut 0 bases from V and 3 bases from J; bases unmatched to any gene: 8. This CDR3 is built from 15 residues. CDR3 loop: CAWSVTGQRNYEQYF. Written as DNA, the CDR3 is TGTGCCTGGAGTGTAACGGGACAGAGAAACTACGAGCAGTACTTC. The whole variable domain, filled in from reference TRBV30 and TRBJ2-7, reads SQTIHQWPATLVQPVGSPLSLECTVEGTSNPNLYWYRQAAGRGLQLLFYSVGIGQISSEVPQNLSASRPQDRQFILSSKKLLLSDSGFYLCAWSVTGQRNYEQYFGPGTRLTVT.

The chain combines TRBV9 with TRBJ2-2; a weak D match, TRBD2 (6 bases). The CDR3 covers 16 residues. The V gene lost 0 bases and the J gene lost 4 bases, with 13 bases spanning the gap. Germline V gene data show CDR1 as SGDLS and CDR2 as YYNGEE. CDR3 sequence (DNA): TGTGCCAGCAGCGTAGTCGCGGGATCTCTCACCGGGGAGCTGTTTTTT. This translates into CASSVVAGSLTGELFF.

This clone was detected once. The genes are TRBV20-1 and TRBJ1-2; D may be TRBD1 (5 bases). This CDR3 contains 15 residues. With 3 bases removed from V and 5 bases from J, the gap between germline ends came to 19 bases. From germline, CDR1 is DFQATT and CDR2 SNEGSKA (reference sequence). In nucleotides, the CDR3 is TGCAGTGCTAGTGACGGGTCCCGGGGGGAGTATGGCTACACCTTC. This encodes CSASDGSRGEYGYTF.

The chain combines TRBV27 with TRBJ2-6, with 9 bases identical to TRBD1. The CDR3 extends over 17 amino acids. The ends lost 8 bases at V and 0 bases at J; junction bases unmatched: 8. Germline CDR1 and CDR2: MNHEY and SMNVEV (reference sequence). CDR3: CASGTQGAFSGANVLTF. The CDR3 DNA reads as TGTGCCAGCGGAACACAGGGGGCCTTCTCTGGGGCCAACGTCCTGACTTTC.

Here the CDR3 DNA reads TGTGCCAGCAGCTTAGAAGGGGGTTCACCCCTCCACTTT. Its protein product is CASSLEGGSPLHF. The chain joins TRBV7-6 to TRBJ1-6, with TRBD1 as a possible D gene (6 bases). V was trimmed by 1 base and J by 9 bases, leaving 7 bases between them. Looked up from germline, CDR1 is SGHVS and CDR2 is FNYEAQ. There are 13 residues in the CDR3.